This T cell receptor beta chain was captured in a study of T cells after yellow fever vaccination. V was pared by 4 bases and J by 3 bases, with 15 bases between. The CDR3 has 15 amino acids. CDR1 and CDR2 from the germline V gene are LGHNA and YNFKEQ. A universal primer site and UMIs were added as TCR cDNA was made by 5'RACE template switching. Via MiXCR, TCRdb re-called the 5' RACE reads, giving one row per CDR3 protein. This table holds roughly 350,000 distinct CDR3 sequences, about 4% found once. This clonotype was seen a few times. The antigen is not known. Broader study findings: The booster response re-showed most primary clones: approximately 95% CD4, 88% CD8. Though weaker, the secondary response peaked faster, on day 5 versus 15.

V and J are TRBV4-2 and TRBJ1-2, with D perhaps TRBD1 (5 bases). This TCR was sampled from a man younger than 30 who received the YFV17D yellow fever vaccine. The sample in question was PBMCs, obtained 5 days after the yellow fever booster vaccination. The CDR3 spells CASSPRKGVDYGYTF. CDR3 DNA sequence: TGTGCCAGCAGCCCGCGAAAAGGGGTGGACTATGGCTACACCTTC.